The 4 T cell receptor beta chains below were found in one sample sequenced in a study of blood T cells in healthy people across ages (dated by TCRdb to between 2014 and 2017). Library method: 5' RACE. Sequencing relied on an Illumina HiSeq 2500. A second about 7 to 12 cycle PCR used a sample-barcoded 5' primer and a J-beta primer mix. In-frame beta chains were kept once TCRdb had trimmed the public reads at Q25 with fastp and called clones with MiXCR. Entries are consolidated by CDR3 protein sequence, retaining the most common genes and DNA. This sample lists around 1,500,000 distinct CDR3 sequences; 28% were detected once. The ten biggest clones cover more than 6% of the sample. The sequenced material came from blood. The receptors were sampled from a woman in her 30s in good health.

There are many counts of this clonotype. The chain recombines TRBV29-1 with TRBJ2-7, with D unresolved. CDR1 SQVTM and CDR2 ANQGSEA come from the germline V gene. V was trimmed by 3 bases and J by 1 base, leaving 10 bases between them. The CDR3 is made up of 13 amino acids. The CDR3, as DNA: TGCAGCGTTGAGAGAGTAGAGTCCTACGAGCAGTACTTC. Amino acids: CSVERVESYEQYF.

This chain connects TRBV7-2 to TRBJ2-3; TRBD2 agrees at 10 bases. Trimming took 6 bases from V and 5 from J; bases not matched to a gene: 5. The CDR3 has 14 residues. Germline assignment: CDR1 SGHTA and CDR2 FQGNSA. The chain's CDR3 is CASRSGRALDTQYF. In DNA form, the CDR3 reads TGTGCCAGCAGGAGCGGGAGGGCCCTAGATACGCAGTATTTT.

About this clonotype: An end of the junction differs from the germline gene, which may be a read error. The rearrangement uses TRBV6-6 and TRBJ1-1; 7 nucleotides match TRBD1. The germline CDR1 and CDR2 sequences are MNHNY and SVGAGI (reference sequence). This CDR3 spans 15 amino acids. CDR3 region: CASRRLGTANTEVFF. The DNA of the CDR3 is TGTGCCAGCAGACGACTGGGGACAGCGAACACTGAAGTTTTCTTT.

On this clonotype itself: A clone one base away is much larger, so this may be a read error. J is TRBJ2-1 and V is TRBV7-2, with 14 nucleotides matching TRBD2. The CDR3 contains 15 residues. Trimming at V came to 8 bases and at J to 10 bases, leaving 10 bases not matched to a gene. The germline V gene encodes CDR1 SGHTA and CDR2 FQGNSA. The CDR3, as DNA: TGTGCCAGCGAGACGACTAGCGGGAGGGCCTACGAGCAGTTCTTC. The encoded protein is CASETTSGRAYEQFF.